Only a few counts were recorded for the clone carrying this T cell receptor beta chain. Antigen unknown. No fewer than 5 micrograms of total RNA were isolated from every sample. The record originates from a study of blood T cells in healthy people across ages. Study-level results: Unsorted PBMCs ruled out conclusive naive versus antigen-experienced comparison.

It was with a sample-barcoded 5' primer and a J-beta primer mix that a second PCR of about 7 to 12 cycles was run. Each cDNA molecule was tagged by a template-switch adaptor that had 12 random nucleotides. TCRdb re-analysed the 5' RACE reads in MiXCR, keeping a single row per CDR3 protein. This sample has approximately 1.5 million distinct CDR3 sequences, with under 55% found just once. Trimming took 5 bases from V and 6 from J; bases not matched to a gene: 9. Germline loops: CDR1 LGHDT, CDR2 YNNKEL (reference sequence). The CDR3 is 16 residues long. Sequencing input: blood. The source is a woman in her late teens or twenties in good health. V is TRBV3-1 and J is TRBJ2-3; TRBD2 matches at 12 bases. The CDR3 region has the DNA TGTGCCAGCAGCACCGGACTAGCGGGATTAGGGGATACGCAGTATTTT. It encodes CASSTGLAGLGDTQYF.